Given below is one TCR beta chain in context. V was pared by 3 bases and J by 2 bases, with 7 bases of the junction left unmatched. The CDR3 has 15 amino acids. Germline V gene lookup returns CDR1 LNHDA and CDR2 SQIVND (reference sequence). Authors' analysis steps: Estimation of nucleated cell counts relied on the amplification of reference gene primers. Repertoires were generated with immunoSEQ multiplex PCR, while TCRdb's copy carries only in-frame clones and drops some. The DNA was the basis for D and trimming; V, J and clone size are from that table. In the table there are around 150,000 clones, about 92% of which are singletons. This sample is drawn from a study of blood T cell repertoires in COVID-19.

The receptor's source is a man aged 55 to 70 with active or convalescent COVID-19. The chain is built from TRBV19 and TRBJ2-7, with 7 bases identical to TRBD1. The sequenced material came from peripheral blood. CDR3 nucleotide sequence: TGTGCCAGTAGTATTCAGGGGGATAGCGCCTACGAGCAGTACTTC. Translating gives CASSIQGDSAYEQYF.